This is a list of T cell receptor beta chains from one sample in a study of regulatory dendritic cells for organ transplantation. Only in-frame clones appear in the TCRdb table, and some are missing; sequencing was by immunoSEQ multiplex PCR. The data contain roughly 30,000 clones, around 82% of them singletons. Sequenced material: naive CD8+ T cells from blood. All receptors come from a human donor in good health. CDR3s leave out the opening cysteine and the closing phenylalanine or tryptophan.

TRBJ2-7	TRBV27	ASRLGDSGGPTYEQY
TRBJ1-1	TRBV5-4	ASSRMGAQGAF
TRBJ2-7	TRBV12-5	ASGFRVGSEQY
TRBJ2-7	TRBV7-9	ASSWGLDGQY
TRBJ2-7	TRBV5-5	ASSQPTGAFSYEQY
TRBJ2-3	TRBV9	ASSVGAGGTDTQY
TRBJ1-2	TRBV5-6	ASSLERNYGYT
TRBJ2-1	TRBV7-2	ASTPGGSYEQF
TRBJ2-1	TRBV6-4	ASSDSSSTSGDSYNEQF
TRBJ2-5	TRBV9	ASSVDGTGSQETQY
TRBJ1-5	TRBV10-3	AISDSSGKNQPQH
TRBJ2-5	TRBV6-1	ASSEGGGGETQY
TRBJ2-2	TRBV2	ASSEAYTGELF
TRBJ2-1	TRBV7-9	ASSLTDNEQF
TRBJ2-3	TRBV13	ASSSGGSGADTQY
TRBJ1-2	TRBV7-9	ASSFGTNYGYT
TRBJ2-7	TRBV10-2	ASRATSGGLSYEQY
TRBJ1-3	TRBV7-8	ASSAPGPGGNTIY
TRBJ2-1	TRBV5-4	ASSPDGGSSYNEQF
TRBJ1-5	TRBV27	ASSSRTGSGNQPQH
TRBJ2-7	TRBV6-1	ASSDKAGSSREQY
TRBJ2-1	TRBV9	ASSPNSGGSNEQF
TRBJ1-5	TRBV29-1	SVVQGGRNQPQH
TRBJ2-7	TRBV7-2	ASSDSGQDPPQY
TRBJ1-4	TRBV19	ASSIWDRGKTNEKLF
TRBJ2-7	TRBV10-3	AISEGGGSYEQY
TRBJ1-5	TRBV4-1	ASSQAPGFDQPQH
TRBJ1-5	TRBV5-3	ARSWDRVQPQH
TRBJ2-2	TRBV9	ASSASGGWTGELF
TRBJ2-5	TRBV5-4	ASSTWTGETQY